Below are 18 T cell receptor beta chains sequenced from a single sample in a study of cytomegalovirus exposure and HLA in healthy donors. With 60 Vbeta and 13 Jbeta primers, the PCR was carried out. The protocol was immunoSEQ multiplex PCR, while the TCRdb copy is restricted to in-frame clones and leaves out a portion. The sample records tens of thousands of clones, around 79% being singletons. What was sequenced was PBMCs. The source is a woman aged 25 to 39 in good health and CMV-seropositive.

The chain employs TRBV27 and TRBJ2-2; TRBD2 agrees at 10 bases. Trimming cost V 3 bases and J 4 bases; bases outside gene matches: 8. The germline V gene encodes CDR1 MNHEY and CDR2 SMNVEV (reference sequence). This CDR3 spans 17 amino acids. CDR3 nucleotide sequence: TGTGCCAGCAGTTTCGGTCAGCGGGAGGGCCCCACCGGGGAGCTGTTTTTT. It codes for CASSFGQREGPTGELFF.

The chain carries TRBV10-3 and TRBJ1-5; D not resolved. Trimming removed 0 bases at V and 4 bases at J, with 4 bases between. Germline V lookup: CDR1 ENHRY, CDR2 SYGVKD. The CDR3 extends over 13 amino acids. The CDR3 nucleotides read TGTGCCATCAGTGAGTCAGAGAATCAGCCCCAGCATTTT. Translated, it gives CAISESENQPQHF.

This chain links TRBV7-3 with TRBJ2-7; 8 positions match TRBD2. Germline CDR1 reads SGHTA; CDR2 reads FQGTGA. The CDR3 runs to 13 residues. V shed 4 bases, J shed 8 bases, and the junction held 7 bases outside the gene matches. CDR3 loop: CASSSGGVGKQYF. CDR3 DNA: TGTGCCAGCAGCTCGGGAGGGGTGGGAAAGCAGTACTTC. Filled out from reference TRBV7-3 and TRBJ2-7, the complete variable domain reads GAGVSQTPSNKVTEKGKYVELRCDPISGHTALYWYRQSLGQGPEFLIYFQGTGAADDSGLPNDRFFAVRPEGSVSTLKIQRTERGDSAVYLCASSSGGVGKQYFGPGTRLTVT.

The chain has TRBV15 and TRBJ2-1, with D possibly TRBD2 on 5 matching bases. This CDR3 is 17 amino acids long. The germline gives CDR1 LNHNV, CDR2 YYDKDF (reference sequence). V was shortened by 4 bases and J by 4 bases, with 20 bases between the two germline ends. This CDR3 reads CATSTLTTTPPYNEQFF. The CDR3 bases are TGTGCCACCAGCACCCTTACGACTACTCCCCCATACAATGAGCAGTTCTTC.

The chain recombines TRBV12-1 with TRBJ2-7; the D segment call TRBD2 is taken from the table without a DNA check. TRBV12-1 is a pseudogene segment. The CDR3 covers 14 residues. In DNA form, the CDR3 reads TGTGCCAGCAGCTTTCACTCCCGAGCGTGCGAGCAGTACTTC. Amino acids: CASSFHSRACEQYF.

This clone was observed a few times. The chain couples TRBV28 to TRBJ2-1, with TRBD2 identical over 9 bases. CDR1 MDHEN and CDR2 SYDVKM come from the germline V gene. This CDR3 comprises 14 residues. J lost 2 bases, V lost 10 bases, and 6 bases had no gene match. The CDR3 here is CATDSSGTYNEQFF. The CDR3 DNA is TGTGCCACCGATTCTAGCGGGACCTACAATGAGCAGTTCTTC. Together with reference TRBV28 and TRBJ2-1, the CDR3 gives the full variable domain: DVKVTQSSRYLVKRTGEKVFLECVQDMDHENMFWYRQDPGLGLRLIYFSYDVKMKEKGDIPEGYSVSREKKERFSLILESASTNQTSMYLCATDSSGTYNEQFFGPGTRLTVL.

The V and J genes are TRBV11-2 and TRBJ1-1; D ambiguous. CDR3 length equals 13 residues. Germline lookup yields CDR1 SGHAT and CDR2 FQNNGV. Trimming shortened V by 5 bases and J by 1 base, and 8 bases separated the two germline ends. The CDR3 coding sequence is TGTGCCAGCAGCCCGGGGAGGAACACTGAAGCTTTCTTT. Translating gives CASSPGRNTEAFF.

V usage is TRBV10-1 and J usage is TRBJ2-1; 8 nucleotides match TRBD2. CDR1 and CDR2 from the germline V gene are WNHNN and SYGVQD (reference sequence). V was clipped by 5 bases and J by 10 bases; unmatched bases: 4. The CDR3 contains 12 residues. The CDR3 nucleotides are TGCGCCAGCAGTTCCTTAGCGGGAGAGCAGTTCTTC. This encodes CASSSLAGEQFF.

CDR3 region: CSVGGIRTGGFTDTQYF. In DNA, the CDR3 is TGCAGCGTTGGGGGCATCCGGACAGGGGGTTTCACGGATACGCAGTATTTT. The genes are TRBV29-1 and TRBJ2-3; 10 nucleotides line up with TRBD1. CDR3 length: 17 residues. Germline V lookup: CDR1 SQVTM, CDR2 ANQGSEA. The V segment lost 4 bases and the J segment 6 bases; nucleotides outside the gene matches: 16.

This clone was recorded only once. The genes are TRBV19 and TRBJ2-5; no reliable D call. The CDR3 sequence is 16 residues long. Per germline, CDR1 LNHDA and CDR2 SQIVND (reference sequence). V was trimmed by 2 bases and J by 2 bases, leaving 15 bases between them. The DNA for the CDR3 is TGTGCCAGTAGTATACTGGGCATTCCAACACAAGAGACCCAGTACTTC. As protein: CASSILGIPTQETQYF.

The chain links TRBV6-1 to TRBJ2-7, with D maybe TRBD2 (5 bases). With 6 bases removed from V and 5 bases from J, the gap between germline ends came to 17 bases. The length of the CDR3 is 14 residues. Germline V lookup: CDR1 MNHNS, CDR2 SASEGT. The CDR3 bases are TGTGCCAGCAGCCTAGAGGGCCGTCAAAACGAGCAGTACTTC. The encoded protein is CASSLEGRQNEQYF.

The chain recombines TRBV7-3 with TRBJ2-1; 12 bases line up with TRBD2. Germline-derived CDR1 and CDR2 are SGHTA and FQGTGA. The CDR3 has 15 residues. The trim removed 4 bases at V and 6 bases at J, leaving 4 bases unmatched. The CDR3 region is CASSSWGLAGNEQFF. CDR3 bases: TGTGCCAGCAGCTCCTGGGGACTAGCGGGCAATGAGCAGTTCTTC.

The V gene is TRBV7-9, the J gene TRBJ1-1; D is undetermined. Trimming stripped 2 bases from V and 4 bases from J, with 8 bases between. Looked up from germline, CDR1 is SEHNR and CDR2 is FQNEAQ (reference sequence). This CDR3 has 13 residues. This CDR3 is CASSLLVSTEAFF. The CDR3 region has the DNA TGTGCCAGCAGCTTACTTGTTAGCACTGAAGCTTTCTTT.

This clone was detected only a few times. The J gene is TRBJ1-4, the V gene TRBV2; D is unresolved. CDR1 is SNHLY and CDR2 is FYNNEI in the germline V gene. Trimming pared 1 base from V and 0 bases from J, leaving 9 bases between. CDR3 size: 16 residues. The CDR3 bases are TGTGCCAGCAGTGAAGGGGCGCTACCAACTAATGAAAAACTGTTTTTT. It is translated as CASSEGALPTNEKLFF.

This chain links TRBV28 with TRBJ2-5; 11 bases agree with TRBD2. The CDR3 length is 15 residues. Unmatched junction bases numbered 3, after V lost 2 bases and J lost 4 bases. From germline, CDR1 is MDHEN and CDR2 SYDVKM. The CDR3 DNA follows: TGTGCCAGCAGTTTAACTAGCGGGAGTCTAGAGACCCAGTACTTC. Amino acid sequence: CASSLTSGSLETQYF.

The sample holds a few counts of this clone. The chain uses TRBV4-1 and TRBJ2-1; TRBD2 agrees at 10 bases. This CDR3 has 18 amino acids. The V gene's germline CDR1 is MGHRA and CDR2 YSYEKL. J gave up 3 bases and V 0 bases, and 8 bases lay outside the gene matches. The DNA for the CDR3 is TGCGCCAGCAGCCAAGACCACAGCGGGGGGGGATACTACAATGAGCAGTTCTTC. Translating it yields CASSQDHSGGGYYNEQFF.

This clone was seen once. This chain connects TRBV10-3 to TRBJ2-1; TRBD2 aligns across 9 bases. The CDR3 totals 16 residues. The germline gives CDR1 ENHRY, CDR2 SYGVKD. With 2 bases clipped from V and 0 bases from J, the junction kept 2 bases outside the gene matches. The DNA for the CDR3 is TGTGCCATCAGTGAGCCGACTAGCGGCTCCTACAATGAGCAGTTCTTC. Amino acids: CAISEPTSGSYNEQFF.

This clone counts as medium-sized. The chain employs TRBV10-3 and TRBJ1-3; a weak D match, TRBD1 (5 bases). There are 14 residues in the CDR3. The germline V and J ends were trimmed by 6 bases and 0 bases, with 9 bases remaining between them. Germline V gene lookup returns CDR1 ENHRY and CDR2 SYGVKD. CDR3 sequence: CAIRQDISGNTIYF. The CDR3 DNA sequence: TGTGCCATCAGGCAGGACATCTCTGGAAACACCATATATTTT.